This entry features one T cell receptor (beta chain) sequence. The sample is drawn from a study of cytomegalovirus exposure and HLA in healthy donors. Whole-study context: Among about 179 million T cells, an earlier analysis found 120 million or so unique TCR beta sequences.

Each of the donors was a healthy bone marrow donor. A multiplex PCR was run with 60 Vbeta primers and 13 Jbeta primers. The repertoire was sequenced with immunoSEQ multiplex PCR; TCRdb's copy has only in-frame clones and lacks some. This table holds roughly 150,000 clones, 80% to 85% found once. Germline V gene sequence: CDR1 SGDLS, CDR2 YYNGEE. Unmatched junction bases numbered 9, after V lost 4 bases and J lost 9 bases. This CDR3 is 16 amino acids long. Sequencing was carried out using PBMCs. The receptor comes from a man aged 30 to 39 in good health and CMV-seronegative. The chain carries TRBV9 and TRBJ2-1; the match to TRBD2 covers 14 bases. The CDR3 is CASSRGTSGSYGEQFF. For the CDR3, the DNA is TGTGCCAGCAGCCGTGGGACTAGCGGGAGTTATGGTGAGCAGTTCTTC. Full variable domain (missing parts from reference TRBV9 and TRBJ2-1): DSGVTQTPKHLITATGQRVTLRCSPRSGDLSVYWYQQSLDQGLQFLIQYYNGEERAKGNILERFSAQQFPDLHSELNLSSLELGDSALYFCASSRGTSGSYGEQFFGPGTRLTVL.